This paragraph covers one TCR beta chain sequence. Its antigen is still unknown. The data stem from a study of cytomegalovirus exposure and HLA in healthy donors. This CDR3 region has 11 residues. From germline, CDR1 is SGHNT and CDR2 YENEEA. The V gene lost 5 bases and the J gene lost 8 bases, with 7 bases spanning the gap. The PCR employed 60 Vbeta primers together with 13 Jbeta primers. Profiling relied on immunoSEQ multiplex PCR, and the TCRdb table lists in-frame clones only, not all of them. The profile covers under 70,000 clones, with approximately 67% appearing a single time and around 2% taken by the ten largest. Overall study findings and caveats: Equally common other TCR beta chains were less clonally expanded than HLA-associated ones, a later analysis found.

The clonotype comes from a woman aged 25 to 39 in good health and CMV-seronegative. V gene TRBV11-3 combines with J gene TRBJ2-4; D unclear. The material sequenced was PBMCs. CDR3 sequence (DNA): TGTGCCAGCAGCGAACAAGACATTCAGTACTTC. This encodes CASSEQDIQYF.